This TCR beta chain was identified in a study of early T cells in non-severe SARS-CoV-2 infection. The CDR3 extends over 16 amino acids. J lost 2 bases, V lost 6 bases, and 4 bases had no gene match. Germline CDR1 and CDR2: LGHDT and YNNKEL (reference sequence). Using its own MiXCR run on the 5' RACE reads, TCRdb lists one record per CDR3 protein. Here the sample spans about 64,000 distinct CDR3 sequences, 4% to 5.5% being singletons. A few counts support this clonotype. Antigen specificity is unknown. Study observations and caveats: Comparison of clonotypes with VDJdb favored anti-spike CD8 responses while missing private and CD4 specificities.

The sequenced material came from whole blood. This clonotype was obtained from an adult who was a healthcare worker with PCR-confirmed SARS-CoV-2 infection or an uninfected control (not recorded which). J is TRBJ2-1 and V is TRBV3-1, with TRBD2 identical over 13 bases. In nucleotides, the CDR3 is TGTGCCAGCAGTGGGACTAGCGGGGAAGCCTACAATGAGCAGTTCTTC. Protein sequence: CASSGTSGEAYNEQFF.